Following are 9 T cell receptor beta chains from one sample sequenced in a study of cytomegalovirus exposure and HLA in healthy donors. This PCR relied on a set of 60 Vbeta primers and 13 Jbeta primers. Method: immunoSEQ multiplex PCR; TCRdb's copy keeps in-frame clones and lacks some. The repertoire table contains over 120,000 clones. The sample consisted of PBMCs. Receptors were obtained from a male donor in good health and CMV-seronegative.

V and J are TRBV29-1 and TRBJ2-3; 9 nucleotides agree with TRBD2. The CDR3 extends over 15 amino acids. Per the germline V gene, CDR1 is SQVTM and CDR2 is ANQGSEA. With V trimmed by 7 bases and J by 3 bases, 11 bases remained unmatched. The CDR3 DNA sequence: TGCAGCGGGCTAGCGGGGAGGGCCAAAACAGATACGCAGTATTTT. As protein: CSGLAGRAKTDTQYF.

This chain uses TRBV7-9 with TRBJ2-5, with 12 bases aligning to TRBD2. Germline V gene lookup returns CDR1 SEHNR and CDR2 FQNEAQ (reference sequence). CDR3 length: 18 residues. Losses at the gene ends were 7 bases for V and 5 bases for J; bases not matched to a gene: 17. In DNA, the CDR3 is TGTGCCAGCACCTCTAGCGGGAGGGCCTCAGGGATCGGGGAGACCCAGTACTTC. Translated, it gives CASTSSGRASGIGETQYF.

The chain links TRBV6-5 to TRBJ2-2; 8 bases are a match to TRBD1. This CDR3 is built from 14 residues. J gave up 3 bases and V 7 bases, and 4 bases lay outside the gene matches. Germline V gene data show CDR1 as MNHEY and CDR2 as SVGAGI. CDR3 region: CASTSDRDTGELFF. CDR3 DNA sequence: TGTGCCAGCACCTCGGACAGGGACACCGGGGAGCTGTTTTTT.

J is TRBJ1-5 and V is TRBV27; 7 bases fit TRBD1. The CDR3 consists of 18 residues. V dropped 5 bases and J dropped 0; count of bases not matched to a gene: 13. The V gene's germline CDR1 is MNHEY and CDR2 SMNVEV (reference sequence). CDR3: CASSQSTPQGYSNQPQHF. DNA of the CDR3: TGTGCCAGCAGTCAGTCCACCCCACAGGGGTATAGCAATCAGCCCCAGCATTTT.

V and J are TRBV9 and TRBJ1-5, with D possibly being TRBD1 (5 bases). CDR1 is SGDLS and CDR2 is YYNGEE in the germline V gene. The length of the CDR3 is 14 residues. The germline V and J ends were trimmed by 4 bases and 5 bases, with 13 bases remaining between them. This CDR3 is CASSPGLLDQPQHF. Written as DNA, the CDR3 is TGTGCCAGCAGCCCGGGACTTTTAGATCAGCCCCAGCATTTT.

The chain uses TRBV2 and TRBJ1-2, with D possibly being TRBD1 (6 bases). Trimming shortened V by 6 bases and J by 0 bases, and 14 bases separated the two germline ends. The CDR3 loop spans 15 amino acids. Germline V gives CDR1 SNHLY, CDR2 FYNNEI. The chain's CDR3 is CASSPGQYSNYGYTF. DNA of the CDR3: TGTGCCAGCAGCCCTGGACAGTATTCTAACTATGGCTACACCTTC.

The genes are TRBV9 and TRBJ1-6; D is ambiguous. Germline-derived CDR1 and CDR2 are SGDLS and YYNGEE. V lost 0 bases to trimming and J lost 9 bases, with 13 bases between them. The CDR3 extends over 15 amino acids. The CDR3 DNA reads TGTGCCAGCAGCGTAGAAGAGTTTGCCGGTTCACCCCTCCACTTT. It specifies CASSVEEFAGSPLHF.

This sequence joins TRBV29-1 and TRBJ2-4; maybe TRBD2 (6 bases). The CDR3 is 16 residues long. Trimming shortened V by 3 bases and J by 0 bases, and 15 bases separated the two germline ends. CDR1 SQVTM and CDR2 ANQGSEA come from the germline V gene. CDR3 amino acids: CSVEDVGLLAKNIQYF. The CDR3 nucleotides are TGCAGCGTTGAGGACGTGGGACTTCTAGCCAAAAACATTCAGTACTTC. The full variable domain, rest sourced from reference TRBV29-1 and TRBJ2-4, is SAVISQKPSRDICQRGTSLTIQCQVDSQVTMMFWYRQQPGQSLTLIATANQGSEATYESGFVIDKFPISRPNLTFSTLTVSNMSPEDSSIYLCSVEDVGLLAKNIQYFGAGTRLSVL.

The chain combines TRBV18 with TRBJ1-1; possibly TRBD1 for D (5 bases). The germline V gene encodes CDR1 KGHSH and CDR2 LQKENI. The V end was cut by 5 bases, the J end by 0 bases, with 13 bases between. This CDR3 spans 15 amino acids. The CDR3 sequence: CASSTSKQVNTEAFF. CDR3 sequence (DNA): TGTGCCAGCTCAACTAGCAAACAGGTGAACACTGAAGCTTTCTTT.